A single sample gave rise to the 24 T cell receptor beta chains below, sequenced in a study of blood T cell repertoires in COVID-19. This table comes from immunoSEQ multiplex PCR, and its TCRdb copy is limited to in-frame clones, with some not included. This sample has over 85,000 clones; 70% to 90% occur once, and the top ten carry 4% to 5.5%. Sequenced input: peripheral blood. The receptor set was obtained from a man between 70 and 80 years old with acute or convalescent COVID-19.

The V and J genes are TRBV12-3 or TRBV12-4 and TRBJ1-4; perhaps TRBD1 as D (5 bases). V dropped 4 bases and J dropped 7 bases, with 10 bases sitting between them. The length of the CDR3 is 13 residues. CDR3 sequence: CASSSGMSEKLFF. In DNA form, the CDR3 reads TGTGCCAGCAGTTCAGGGATGAGTGAAAAACTGTTTTTT.

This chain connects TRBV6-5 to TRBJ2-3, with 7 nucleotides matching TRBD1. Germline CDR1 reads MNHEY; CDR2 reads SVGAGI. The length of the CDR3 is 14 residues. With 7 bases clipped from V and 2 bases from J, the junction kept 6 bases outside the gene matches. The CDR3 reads CASTWGQNTDTQYF. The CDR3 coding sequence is TGTGCCAGCACCTGGGGACAGAACACAGATACGCAGTATTTT.

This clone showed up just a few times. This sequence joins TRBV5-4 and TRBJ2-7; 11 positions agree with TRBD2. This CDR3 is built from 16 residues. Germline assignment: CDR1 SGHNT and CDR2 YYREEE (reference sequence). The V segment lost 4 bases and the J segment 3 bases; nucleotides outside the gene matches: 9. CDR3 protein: CASSRPSGGTNYEQYF. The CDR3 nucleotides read TGTGCCAGCAGCCGCCCTAGCGGGGGGACTAACTACGAGCAGTACTTC.

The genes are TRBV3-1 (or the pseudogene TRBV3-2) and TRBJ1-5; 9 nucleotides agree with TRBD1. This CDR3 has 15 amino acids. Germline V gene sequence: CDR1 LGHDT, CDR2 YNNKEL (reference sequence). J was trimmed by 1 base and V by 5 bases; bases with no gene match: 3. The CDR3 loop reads CASSFGTGSNQPQHF. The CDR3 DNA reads TGTGCCAGCAGCTTCGGGACAGGGAGCAATCAGCCCCAGCATTTT.

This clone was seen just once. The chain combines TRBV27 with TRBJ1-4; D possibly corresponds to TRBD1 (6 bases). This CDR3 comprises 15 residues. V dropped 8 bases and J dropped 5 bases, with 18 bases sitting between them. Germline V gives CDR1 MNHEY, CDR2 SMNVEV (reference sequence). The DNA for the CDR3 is TGTGCCAGCTTCCCCTACAGGGTGGAAAATGAAAAACTGTTTTTT. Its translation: CASFPYRVENEKLFF.

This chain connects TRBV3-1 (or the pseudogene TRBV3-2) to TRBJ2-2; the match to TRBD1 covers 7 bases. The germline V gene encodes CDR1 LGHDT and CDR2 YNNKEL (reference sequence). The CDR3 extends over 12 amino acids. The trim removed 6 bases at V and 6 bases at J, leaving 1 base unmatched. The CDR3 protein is CASRTGSGELFF. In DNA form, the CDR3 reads TGTGCCAGCAGGACAGGGTCCGGGGAGCTGTTTTTT.

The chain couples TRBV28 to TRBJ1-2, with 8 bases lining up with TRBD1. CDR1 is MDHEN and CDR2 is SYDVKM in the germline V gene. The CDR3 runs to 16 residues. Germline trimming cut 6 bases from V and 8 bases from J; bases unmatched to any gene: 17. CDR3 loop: CASSQAGQGWSGGYTF. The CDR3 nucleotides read TGTGCCAGCAGCCAAGCCGGACAGGGATGGTCGGGCGGCTACACCTTC.

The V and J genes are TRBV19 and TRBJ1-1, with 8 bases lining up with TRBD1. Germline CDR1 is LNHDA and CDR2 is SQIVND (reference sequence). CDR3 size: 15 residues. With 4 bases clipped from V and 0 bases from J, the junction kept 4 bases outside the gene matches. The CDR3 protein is CASSTRQGMNTEAFF. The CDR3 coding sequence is TGTGCCAGTAGTACCCGACAGGGGATGAACACTGAAGCTTTCTTT.

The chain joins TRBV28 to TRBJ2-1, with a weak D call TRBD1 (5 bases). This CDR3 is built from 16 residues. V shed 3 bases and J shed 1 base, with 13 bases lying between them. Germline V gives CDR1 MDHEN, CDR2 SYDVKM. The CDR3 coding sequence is TGTGCCAGCAGTTTCCAGGGCTCGCGATCCTACAATGAGCAGTTCTTC. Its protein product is CASSFQGSRSYNEQFF.

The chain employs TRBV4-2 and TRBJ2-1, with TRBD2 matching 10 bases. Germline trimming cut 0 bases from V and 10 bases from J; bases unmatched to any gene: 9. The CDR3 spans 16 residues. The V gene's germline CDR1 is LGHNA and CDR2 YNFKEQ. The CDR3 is CASSQDRIAGGGEQFF. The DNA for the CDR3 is TGTGCCAGCAGCCAAGACCGAATAGCGGGGGGTGGGGAGCAGTTCTTC.

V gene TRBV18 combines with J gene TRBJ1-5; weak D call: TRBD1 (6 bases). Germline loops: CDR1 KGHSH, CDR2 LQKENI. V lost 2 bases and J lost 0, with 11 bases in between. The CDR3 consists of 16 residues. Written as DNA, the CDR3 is TGTGCCAGCTCACCAAGGACAGTTTATAGCAATCAGCCCCAGCATTTT. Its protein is CASSPRTVYSNQPQHF. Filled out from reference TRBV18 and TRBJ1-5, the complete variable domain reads NAGVMQNPRHLVRRRGQEARLRCSPMKGHSHVYWYRQLPEEGLKFMVYLQKENIIDESGMPKERFSAEFPKEGPSILRIQQVVRGDSAAYFCASSPRTVYSNQPQHFGDGTRLSIL.

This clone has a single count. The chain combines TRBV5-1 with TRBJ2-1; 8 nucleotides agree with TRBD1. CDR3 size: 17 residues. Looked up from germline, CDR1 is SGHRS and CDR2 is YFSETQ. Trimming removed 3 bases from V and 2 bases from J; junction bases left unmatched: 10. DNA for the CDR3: TGCGCCAGCAGCTGGCCCCGACAGGGGAACCCCTACAATGAGCAGTTCTTC. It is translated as CASSWPRQGNPYNEQFF.

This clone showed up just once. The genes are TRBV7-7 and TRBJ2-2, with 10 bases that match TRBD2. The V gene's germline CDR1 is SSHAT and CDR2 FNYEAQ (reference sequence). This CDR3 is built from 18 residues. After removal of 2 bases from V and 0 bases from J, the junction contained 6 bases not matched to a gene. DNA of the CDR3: TGTGCCAGCAGCTTATTATCCGGACTAGCGGCGAACACCGGGGAGCTGTTTTTT. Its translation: CASSLLSGLAANTGELFF.

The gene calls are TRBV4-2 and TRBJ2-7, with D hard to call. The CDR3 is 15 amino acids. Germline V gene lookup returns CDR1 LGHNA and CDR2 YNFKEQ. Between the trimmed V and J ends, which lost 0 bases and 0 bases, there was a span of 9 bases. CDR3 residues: CASSQDLDGSYEQYF. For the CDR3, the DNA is TGTGCCAGCAGCCAAGATCTAGACGGCTCCTACGAGCAGTACTTC.

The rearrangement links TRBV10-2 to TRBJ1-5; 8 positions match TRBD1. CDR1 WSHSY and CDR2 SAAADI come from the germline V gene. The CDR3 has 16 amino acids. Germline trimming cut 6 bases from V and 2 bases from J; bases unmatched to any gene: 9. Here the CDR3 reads CASSSKPGQGNQPQHF. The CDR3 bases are TGCGCCAGCAGCTCCAAGCCGGGACAGGGCAATCAGCCCCAGCATTTT.

The CDR3 DNA sequence: TGTGCCAGCAGTGACCCCCTAGCGGGGAAGTACGAGCAGTACTTC. As protein: CASSDPLAGKYEQYF. V is TRBV2 and J is TRBJ2-7; 9 nucleotides line up with TRBD2. This CDR3 region has 15 residues. Germline V lookup: CDR1 SNHLY, CDR2 FYNNEI. Trimming at V came to 3 bases and at J to 4 bases, leaving 7 bases not matched to a gene.

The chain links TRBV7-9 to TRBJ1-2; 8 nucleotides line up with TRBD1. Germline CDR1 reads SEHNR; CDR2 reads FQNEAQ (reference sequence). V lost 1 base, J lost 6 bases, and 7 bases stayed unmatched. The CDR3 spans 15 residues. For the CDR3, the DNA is TGTGCCAGCAGCTTAGGCCCAGGGGGCAACGATGGCTACACCTTC. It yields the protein CASSLGPGGNDGYTF.

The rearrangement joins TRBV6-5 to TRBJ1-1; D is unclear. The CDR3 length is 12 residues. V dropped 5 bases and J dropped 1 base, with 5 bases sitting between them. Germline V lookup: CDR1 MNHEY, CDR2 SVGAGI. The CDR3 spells CASSRQNTEAFF. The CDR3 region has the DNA TGTGCCAGCAGTCGACAGAACACTGAAGCTTTCTTT.

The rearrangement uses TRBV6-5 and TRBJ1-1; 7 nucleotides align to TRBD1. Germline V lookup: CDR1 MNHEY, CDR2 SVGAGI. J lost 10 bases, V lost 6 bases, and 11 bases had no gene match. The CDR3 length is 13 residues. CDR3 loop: CASSRLTGRGAFF. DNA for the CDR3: TGTGCCAGCAGCCGTTTGACAGGGCGCGGAGCTTTCTTT.

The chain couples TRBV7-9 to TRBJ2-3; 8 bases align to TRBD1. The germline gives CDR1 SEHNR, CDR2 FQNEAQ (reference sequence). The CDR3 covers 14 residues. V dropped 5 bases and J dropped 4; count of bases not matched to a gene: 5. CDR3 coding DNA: TGTGCCAGCAGCCCCGGACAGGGCCCAGATACGCAGTATTTT. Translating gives CASSPGQGPDTQYF.

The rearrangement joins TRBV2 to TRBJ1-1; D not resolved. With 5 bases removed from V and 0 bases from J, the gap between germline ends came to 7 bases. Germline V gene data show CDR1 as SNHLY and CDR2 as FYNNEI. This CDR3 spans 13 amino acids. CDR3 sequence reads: CASSYFLNTEAFF. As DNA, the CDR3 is TGTGCCAGCAGTTATTTCTTGAACACTGAAGCTTTCTTT.

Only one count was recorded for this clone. The CDR3 spells CASSWTGGSYNEQFF. The CDR3 DNA sequence: TGTGCCAGCAGCTGGACAGGGGGCTCCTACAATGAGCAGTTCTTC. The chain carries TRBV5-6 and TRBJ2-1, with 10 bases identical to TRBD1. Losses at the gene ends were 3 bases for V and 0 bases for J; bases not matched to a gene: 0. This CDR3 is built from 15 residues. From germline, CDR1 is SGHDT and CDR2 YYEEEE.

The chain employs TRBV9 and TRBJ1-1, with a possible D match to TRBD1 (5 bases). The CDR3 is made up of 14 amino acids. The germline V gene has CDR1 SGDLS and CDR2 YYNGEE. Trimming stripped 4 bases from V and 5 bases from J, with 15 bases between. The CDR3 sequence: CASSKGAAGTEAFF. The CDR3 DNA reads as TGTGCCAGCAGCAAAGGGGCGGCGGGAACTGAAGCTTTCTTT.

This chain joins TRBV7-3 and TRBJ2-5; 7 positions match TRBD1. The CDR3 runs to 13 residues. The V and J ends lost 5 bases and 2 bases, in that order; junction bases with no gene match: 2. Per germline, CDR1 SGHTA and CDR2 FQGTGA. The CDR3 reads CASSADRQETQYF. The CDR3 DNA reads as TGTGCCAGCAGCGCGGACAGGCAAGAGACCCAGTACTTC.